This entry features one TCR beta chain sequence. Its target is not known. CDR3 length: 17 amino acids. V dropped 2 bases and J dropped 3; count of bases not matched to a gene: 8. The germline gives CDR1 SGHNT, CDR2 YYREEE (reference sequence). This sample is part of a study of cytomegalovirus exposure and HLA in healthy donors. Unrecorded immune exposures were likely, despite nominal health at sampling. The primer mix had 60 Vbeta and 13 Jbeta primers. The repertoire was sequenced with immunoSEQ multiplex PCR; TCRdb's copy has only in-frame clones and lacks some. The sample has roughly 180,000 clones, approximately 81% seen once. General study results and limits: Among CMV-associated TCR beta chains, most appeared HLA-restricted in a later analysis. Cytomegalovirus association was listed for about 150 TCR beta chains.

The sequenced material came from PBMCs. V gene TRBV5-4 combines with J gene TRBJ2-6; 7 bases align to TRBD2. The TCR was taken from a female donor in good health and CMV-seronegative. The DNA of the CDR3 is TGTGCCAGCAGCTTCTCTCCCGGGGGGTTTGGGGCCAACGTCCTGACTTTC. Amino acids: CASSFSPGGFGANVLTF.